This T cell receptor (beta chain) was recorded in a study of T-cell memory formation after mild COVID-19. TCRdb reanalysed the 5' RACE reads using MiXCR and keeps one entry per CDR3 protein. Found here are about half a million distinct CDR3 sequences, 15% to 20% of them singletons; the top ten hold approximately 13%. V lost 7 bases, J lost 3 bases, and 18 bases lay in between. CDR3 length: 15 amino acids. The origin of this receptor is an adult woman who had mild COVID-19 (a few samples of this study predate the infection). Cell type and time point are not known. Source material: PBMCs or a T cell subset sorted from them (not recorded which). The rearrangement links TRBV12-3 or TRBV12-4 to TRBJ1-2; D not resolved. In nucleotides, the CDR3 is TGTGCCAGCATGCAGCGCACTTCTCTACACTATGGCTACACCTTC. It encodes CASMQRTSLHYGYTF.